One sample yielded the 8 T cell receptor beta chains listed below, sequenced in a study of CD8 T cells in Susac syndrome (dated by TCRdb to 2018 to 2020). Library prep was done by the immunoSEQ multiplex PCR assay. RNA was extracted using the RNeasy kit, and about 0.45 to 1 ug of the RNA was reverse transcribed with random hexamers. In-frame beta chains were kept once TCRdb had trimmed the public reads at Q25 with fastp and called clones with MiXCR. CDR3 protein duplicates are merged, each entry listing the most common genes and DNA. A total of a few hundred thousand distinct CDR3 sequences appear in this sample, approximately 90% of them only once. The ten largest account for roughly 0.15% of the sample. The sequencing sample was made of CD8+ T cells from PBMCs. The receptors originated from a human donor with multiple sclerosis.

The V call is TRBV9, the J call TRBJ1-1; TRBD1 matches at 8 bases. The junction had 5 bases not matched to a gene; V was cut back by 5 bases and J by 8 bases. The length of the CDR3 is 12 residues. The V gene's germline CDR1 is SGDLS and CDR2 YYNGEE. CDR3 nucleotides: TGTGCCAGCAGAGCCGACAGGGGAGAAGCTTTCTTT. It codes for CASRADRGEAFF.

The J gene is TRBJ2-7, the V gene TRBV4-3; 8 bases map to TRBD2. V trimming: 5 bases; J trimming: 2 bases; junction bases outside the gene matches: 2. The CDR3 length is 13 residues. Germline lookup yields CDR1 LGHNA and CDR2 YSLEER. CDR3: CASSEGLAYEQYF. CDR3 nucleotide sequence: TGCGCCAGCAGCGAGGGACTAGCCTACGAGCAGTACTTC.

The J gene is TRBJ2-7, the V gene TRBV5-1, with D perhaps TRBD1 (5 bases). The CDR3 length is 11 residues. Trimming cost V 1 base and J 8 bases, with 7 bases left between them. Germline CDR1 and CDR2: SGHRS and YFSETQ. CDR3 in amino acids: CASSLLGQQYF. CDR3 nucleotide sequence: TGCGCCAGCAGCTTGCTGGGGCAGCAGTACTTC.

This clonotype was observed a few times. The V and J genes are TRBV6-2 or TRBV6-3 and TRBJ2-1; TRBD2 matches at 11 bases. This CDR3 has 14 amino acids. Germline loops: CDR1 MNHEY, CDR2 SVGEGT. Trimming at V came to 5 bases and at J to 8 bases, leaving 5 bases not matched to a gene. CDR3 coding DNA: TGTGCCAGCAGTCTAGCGGGAGGTCTCGATGAGCAGTTCTTC. Its protein is CASSLAGGLDEQFF.

The genes are TRBV20-1 and TRBJ2-7; a possible D gene is TRBD1 (5 bases). Trimming stripped 0 bases from V and 0 bases from J, with 6 bases between. The CDR3 spans 13 residues. Per the germline V gene, CDR1 is DFQATT and CDR2 is SNEGSKA (reference sequence). Written as DNA, the CDR3 is TGCAGTGCTAGAGATGACAGCTCCTACGAGCAGTACTTC. Residues: CSARDDSSYEQYF.

The sample holds a few counts of this clonotype. V is TRBV6-5 and J is TRBJ2-5; D perhaps matches TRBD1 (6 bases). This CDR3 spans 13 amino acids. Between the trimmed V and J ends, which lost 6 bases and 2 bases, there was a span of 10 bases. Germline CDR1 reads MNHEY; CDR2 reads SVGAGI. Written as DNA, the CDR3 is TGTGCCAGCAGGAGCCAGGGGCAAGAGACCCAGTACTTC. Its translation: CASRSQGQETQYF.

The chain joins TRBV7-9 to TRBJ1-1; D uncertain. Germline V gene lookup returns CDR1 SEHNR and CDR2 FQNEAQ (reference sequence). V dropped 6 bases and J dropped 1 base, with 12 bases sitting between them. CDR3 length equals 14 residues. Here the CDR3 reads CASRSPTGNTEAFF. CDR3 coding DNA: TGTGCCAGCAGATCCCCGACGGGGAACACTGAAGCTTTCTTT. The whole variable domain, remainder taken from reference TRBV7-9 and TRBJ1-1, is DTGVSQNPRHKITKRGQNVTFRCDPISEHNRLYWYRQTLGQGPEFLTYFQNEAQLEKSRLLSDRFSAERPKGSFSTLEIQRTEQGDSAMYLCASRSPTGNTEAFFGQGTRLTVV.

The genes are TRBV7-2 and TRBJ2-7; 14 bases map to TRBD2. The CDR3 length is 18 residues. Germline CDR1 SGHTA, CDR2 FQGNSA. Trimming removed 1 base from V and 3 bases from J; junction bases left unmatched: 8. The CDR3 sequence: CASSLDGTSGGLHYEQYF. The CDR3 region has the DNA TGTGCCAGCAGCTTAGATGGGACTAGCGGGGGCCTCCACTACGAGCAGTACTTC.